Below, 4 T cell receptor beta chains from the same sample are listed, as sequenced in a study of T cell repertoires in cytomegalovirus infection. MiXCR was run by TCRdb on the reads, yielding one entry per CDR3 protein. This sample carries about 450,000 distinct CDR3 sequences, 30% to 40% of them seen once, and the ten largest clones take roughly an eighth. Sample: PBMCs. These receptors were collected from a human donor in good health (CMV status not recorded). Some clones in this sample may be carry-over from other donors' samples.

In its sample, this clonotype was seen many times. The chain joins TRBV7-9 to TRBJ1-5; possible D gene TRBD1, 5 bases. Germline V gives CDR1 SEHNR, CDR2 FQNEAQ (reference sequence). This CDR3 has 16 amino acids. V lost 5 bases, J lost 0 bases, and 14 bases lay in between. CDR3 protein: CASSPGTSDSNQPQHF. CDR3 coding DNA: TGTGCCAGCAGCCCAGGGACGTCCGATAGCAATCAGCCCCAGCATTTT.

The chain has TRBV14 and TRBJ1-1; possibly TRBD1 for D (5 bases). The V and J ends lost 2 bases and 3 bases respectively, with 13 bases between them. The CDR3 runs 15 residues. The germline V gene encodes CDR1 SGHDN and CDR2 FVKESK. The CDR3 here is CASSQLTGGYTEAFF. DNA for the CDR3: TGTGCCAGCAGCCAACTTACCGGGGGATACACTGAAGCTTTCTTT.

In the case of this clonotype: As the CDR3 is not closed by the conserved phenylalanine or tryptophan, this likely results from a read error. The gene calls are TRBV20-1 and TRBJ2-5; 10 bases agree with TRBD2. The germline V gene encodes CDR1 DFQATT and CDR2 SNEGSKA (reference sequence). V shed 2 bases and J 5 bases; nucleotides not matched to a gene: 11. The CDR3 runs to 16 residues. The DNA of the CDR3 is TGCAGTGCTAGACCCGGGAGTAGCGGGGGGTTGGAGACCCAGTACTTA. It yields the protein CSARPGSSGGLETQYL.

Only a few counts were recorded for this clonotype. The J gene is TRBJ1-1, the V gene TRBV2, with unresolved D. CDR3 length: 16 amino acids. Trimming removed 4 bases from V and 11 bases from J, with 26 bases in between. The germline CDR1 and CDR2 sequences are SNHLY and FYNNEI. The CDR3 reads CASSGHILQDDFGAFF. DNA for the CDR3: TGTGCCAGCAGTGGCCATATTTTACAAGACGATTTCGGGGCTTTCTTT.